The clone carrying this TCR beta chain was counted between two and nine times. Its specificity is unknown. The entry originates in a study of CD8+ T cells in alopecia areata. Study observations and caveats: Especially in alopecia totalis/universalis, lesional scalp showed greater clonality than normal scalp did.

CDR1 is SEHNR, CDR2 FQNEAQ, per germline (reference sequence). There are 12 residues in the CDR3. Trimming left V 1 base short and J 5 bases short, with 5 bases between. RNA extraction and reverse transcription yielded cDNA as sequencing template. Libraries were prepared by immunoSEQ multiplex PCR; TCRdb keeps only in-frame clonotypes and omits some of them. Among 120,000 or so clones, 40% to 55% were seen once, and the ten largest hold more than 9%. This chain connects TRBV7-9 to TRBJ1-1; D is unclear. This sequence was found in a human donor with alopecia areata. Sequencing was performed on NKG2D-low CD8+ T cells sorted from blood. The CDR3 is CASSLVTTEAFF. CDR3 in DNA: TGTGCCAGCAGCTTAGTAACGACTGAAGCTTTCTTT.